This TCR beta chain was sequenced in a study of blood T cell repertoires in COVID-19. Study as a whole: Acute-phase and convalescent COVID-19 samples originated in the United States, Italy and Spain.

Original processing methods: Amplifying reference gene primers gave estimates of nucleated cell counts. The protocol was immunoSEQ multiplex PCR, while the TCRdb copy is restricted to in-frame clones and leaves out a portion. The V and J calls and clone size were taken over from that table, and D and trimming were inferred from the DNA. This sample yields 650,000 to 800,000 clones, of which about nine tenths are seen a single time; approximately 0.25% belongs to the top ten. This CDR3 region has 14 residues. V was clipped by 8 bases and J by 0 bases, with 14 bases between them. Germline-derived CDR1 and CDR2 are MNHEY and SVGAGI.

The chain couples TRBV6-5 to TRBJ2-7; the D gene is possibly TRBD1 (5 bases). The sequenced material came from peripheral blood. The sequence derives from a woman aged 18 to 35 with acute or convalescent COVID-19. Written as DNA, the CDR3 is TGTGCCAGCTCAACTACAGGTAGCTCCTACGAGCAGTACTTC. Protein: CASSTTGSSYEQYF.